This T cell receptor beta chain was retrieved from a study of T cells in narcolepsy. For the study at large: Donors had narcolepsy type 1 or type 2, or were healthy controls.

Points from the study as a whole: Autoreactive clone sequences were missing from some blood memory CD4+ repertoires. Autoreactive HCRT-specific and TRIB2-specific clonotypes were marked in same-patient CSF-versus-blood CD4+ comparisons. Reportedly, autoreactive clonotypes were serially detected in patients' blood but not controls'.

On this clone itself: Its antigen is unknown.

V lost 9 bases, J lost 6 bases, and 13 bases lay in between. CDR3 length equals 12 residues. Germline V lookup: CDR1 LNHDA, CDR2 SQIVND (reference sequence). Sequencing was performed with immunoSEQ multiplex PCR; in TCRdb, only in-frame clones are kept and a portion is missing. The data show some 20,000 clones, with roughly four fifths seen just once and 1.6% held by the top ten. The source material was memory (CD45RA-) CD4+ T cells from blood. The receptor was derived from a human donor in good health. The rearrangement joins TRBV19 to TRBJ2-3; no clear D. DNA of the CDR3: TGTGCCAGCGGTACCCTGGCGGATACGCAGTATTTT. Translating it yields CASGTLADTQYF.